What follows are 28 T cell receptor beta chains derived from one specimen sequenced in a study of ipilimumab plus nivolumab after autologous stem cell transplantation (dated by TCRdb to the early 2020s). The library was generated by the immunoSEQ multiplex PCR assay. Entries here come from immuneACCESS through TCRdb and include only in-frame sequences with V and J called. Some clones fail to appear in such tables; in the studies checked, an unresolved V gene covers under half of the shortfall, and the cause of the remainder is unknown. The sample yields around 15,000 clones; 81% were counted once. Around 23% of the sample rests with the top ten. The sequencing here drew on PBMCs, taken in a trial of ipilimumab plus nivolumab as post-transplant consolidation. The receptors were sampled from a male donor with diffuse large B-cell lymphoma.

This sequence joins TRBV5-6 and TRBJ2-1, with 8 bases that match TRBD1. After removal of 4 bases from V and 8 bases from J, the junction contained 11 bases not matched to a gene. The germline CDR1 and CDR2 sequences are SGHDT and YYEEEE. This CDR3 is 15 amino acids long. As DNA, the CDR3 is TGTGCCAGCAGCCAACCCGGGGACAGGATCGATGAGCAGTTCTTC. It translates to CASSQPGDRIDEQFF.

In nucleotides, the CDR3 is TGTGCCAGCCACAGGGTTATCAATCAGCCCCAGCATTTT. Its translation: CASHRVINQPQHF. The gene calls are TRBV10-3 and TRBJ1-5, with D perhaps matching TRBD1 (6 bases). Germline V gene lookup returns CDR1 ENHRY and CDR2 SYGVKD. V gave up 10 bases and J gave up 3 bases, with 13 bases separating them. The CDR3 loop spans 13 amino acids.

The rearrangement uses TRBV7-8 and TRBJ1-4; weak D call: TRBD1 (5 bases). CDR1 is SGHVS, CDR2 FQNEAQ, per germline. The V gene lost 3 bases and the J gene lost 6 bases, with 26 bases spanning the gap. CDR3 size: 19 residues. This CDR3 is CASSLAPGIGASLDEKLFF. As DNA, the CDR3 is TGTGCCAGCAGCTTGGCCCCGGGGATCGGGGCGAGTTTAGATGAAAAACTGTTTTTT.

The chain employs TRBV13 and TRBJ2-1, with 14 bases lining up with TRBD2. The V gene end was trimmed by 2 bases and the J gene end by 9 bases; junction bases not matched to a gene: 9. Germline values: CDR1 PRHDT, CDR2 FYEKMQ (reference sequence). The CDR3 sequence is 17 residues long. The DNA for the CDR3 is TGTGCCAGCAGCTTATTCCAGGGACTAGCGGGGGACAGTGAGCAGTTCTTC. Translated, it gives CASSLFQGLAGDSEQFF.

V is TRBV6-5 and J is TRBJ2-2, with unresolved D. The CDR3 is 15 amino acids. Between the trimmed V and J ends, which lost 3 bases and 1 base, there was a span of 9 bases. CDR1 is MNHEY, CDR2 SVGAGI, per germline. DNA of the CDR3: TGTGCCAGCAGTTATGGTCCCCAGAACACCGGGGAGCTGTTTTTT. Translation gives CASSYGPQNTGELFF.

This chain uses TRBV11-1 with TRBJ2-3; D might be TRBD2 (5 bases). Trimming removed 3 bases at V and 2 bases at J, with 6 bases between. CDR3 size: 13 residues. Germline CDR1 SGHAT, CDR2 FQDESV (reference sequence). The CDR3 spells CASSFDYTDTQYF. Here the CDR3 DNA reads TGTGCCAGCAGCTTTGACTACACAGATACGCAGTATTTT.

The chain recombines TRBV7-8 with TRBJ1-3; no firm D call. Trimming stripped 5 bases from V and 0 bases from J, with 17 bases between. Germline V gives CDR1 SGHVS, CDR2 FQNEAQ. The CDR3 is 17 residues long. DNA of the CDR3: TGTGCCAGCAGCCCCCGTTTGATGGGAGGCTCTGGAAACACCATATATTTT. Amino acid sequence: CASSPRLMGGSGNTIYF.

The genes are TRBV7-2 and TRBJ1-1; D perhaps matches TRBD1 (6 bases). The CDR3 spans 14 residues. Germline V gene data show CDR1 as SGHTA and CDR2 as FQGNSA. Trimming took 4 bases from V and 5 from J, leaving 14 bases between them. The DNA of the CDR3 is TGTGCCAGCAGCTCAGGTGGGGGCTGGACTGAAGCTTTCTTT. As protein: CASSSGGGWTEAFF.

The chain carries TRBV9 and TRBJ2-5; D uncertain. Judging by the DNA end, TRBJ2-7 fits better; the J call may be wrong. The CDR3 has 14 amino acids. Germline V gene sequence: CDR1 SGDLS, CDR2 YYNGEE. Written as DNA, the CDR3 is TGTGCCAGCAGCGTAGGTGTCAGTTCCTACGAGCAGTACTTC. Encoded protein: CASSVGVSSYEQYF.

V and J are TRBV11-2 and TRBJ1-5; D is unclear. Trimming took off 5 bases at V and 6 bases at J, with 8 bases between the two ends. CDR1 and CDR2 from the germline V gene are SGHAT and FQNNGV. The CDR3 is 12 amino acids. CDR3 nucleotide sequence: TGTGCCAGCAGCACGCTAGGTCAGCCCCAGCATTTT. The encoded protein is CASSTLGQPQHF.

V and J are TRBV7-9 and TRBJ2-5; 8 nucleotides align to TRBD2. This CDR3 has 17 residues. Germline-derived CDR1 and CDR2 are SEHNR and FQNEAQ (reference sequence). The junction had 16 bases not matched to a gene; V was cut back by 5 bases and J by 5 bases. The DNA of the CDR3 is TGTGCCAGCAGCCCACTGGCGGGGGGTAGCGGGCTTGAGACCCAGTACTTC. Its translation: CASSPLAGGSGLETQYF.

J is TRBJ2-5 and V is TRBV19; 12 bases fit TRBD2. The CDR3 sequence is 14 residues long. With V trimmed by 4 bases and J by 6 bases, 3 bases remained unmatched. Germline V gives CDR1 LNHDA, CDR2 SQIVND (reference sequence). The CDR3: CASSTSGGVKTQYF. The CDR3 bases are TGTGCCAGTAGTACTAGCGGGGGGGTCAAGACCCAGTACTTC.

Written as DNA, the CDR3 is TGTGCCAGCAGTGACTCGAGTCTGACCGCAGGGTTCGGGCCTACTAACTATGGCTACACCTTC. Its translation: CASSDSSLTAGFGPTNYGYTF. The chain combines TRBV6-4 with TRBJ1-2; weak D call: TRBD1 (5 bases). The CDR3 contains 21 residues. The germline V and J ends were trimmed by 0 bases and 0 bases, with 26 bases remaining between them. Germline loops: CDR1 MRHNA, CDR2 SNTAGT.

The CDR3 region is CASSDVSGGGGTQYF. The CDR3 DNA follows: TGTGCCAGCAGTGATGTTAGCGGGGGCGGGGGGACCCAGTACTTC. V usage is TRBV2 and J usage is TRBJ2-5, with 9 bases identical to TRBD2. V shed 3 bases, J shed 7 bases, and the junction held 9 bases outside the gene matches. Germline V gene lookup returns CDR1 SNHLY and CDR2 FYNNEI. The CDR3 spans 15 residues.

The chain joins TRBV6-5 to TRBJ2-7; TRBD2 matches at 8 bases. Germline V gives CDR1 MNHEY, CDR2 SVGAGI. With V trimmed by 6 bases and J by 5 bases, 3 bases remained unmatched. The CDR3 contains 12 residues. The CDR3 loop is CASSGGGHEQYF. Written as DNA, the CDR3 is TGTGCCAGCAGCGGGGGGGGTCACGAGCAGTACTTC.

V and J are TRBV7-2 and TRBJ1-1; D not certain. CDR1 is SGHTA and CDR2 is FQGNSA in the germline V gene. Trimming pared 5 bases from V and 6 bases from J, leaving 13 bases between. CDR3 length: 13 residues. The CDR3 DNA reads TGTGCCAGCAGCCCGCTAGAGGGTCCTGAAGCTTTCTTT. It yields the protein CASSPLEGPEAFF.

V usage is TRBV7-8 and J usage is TRBJ2-7; TRBD2 matches 9 bases. Looked up from germline, CDR1 is SGHVS and CDR2 is FQNEAQ. The V segment lost 5 bases and the J segment 6 bases; nucleotides outside the gene matches: 11. The CDR3 sequence is 15 residues long. CDR3 nucleotides: TGTGCCAGCAGCGGCACCCTAGCGGGGAGTATCGAGCAGTACTTC. Translating it yields CASSGTLAGSIEQYF.

V is TRBV7-8 and J is TRBJ2-7; weak D call: TRBD2 (7 bases). Germline V gene lookup returns CDR1 SGHVS and CDR2 FQNEAQ. This CDR3 comprises 16 residues. The ends were cut back, 0 bases at V and 2 bases at J, with 14 bases in the middle. Here the CDR3 reads CASSLASGGRTYEQYF. For the CDR3, the DNA is TGTGCCAGCAGCTTAGCGTCCGGGGGGCGGACCTACGAGCAGTACTTC.

This clone was detected a few times. The V and J genes are TRBV7-3 and TRBJ1-3, with TRBD1 identical over 8 bases. CDR1 is SGHTA, CDR2 FQGTGA, per germline. Trimming at V came to 1 base and at J to 2 bases, leaving 4 bases not matched to a gene. This CDR3 has 16 residues. The CDR3 here is CASSLRPGGPGNTIYF. Here the CDR3 DNA reads TGTGCCAGCAGCTTAAGACCAGGGGGCCCTGGAAACACCATATATTTT.

CDR3 region: CASSTGYSQPQHF. DNA of the CDR3: TGTGCCAGTAGTACAGGGTATTCTCAGCCCCAGCATTTT. V and J are TRBV19 and TRBJ1-5, with D possibly matching TRBD1 (5 bases). V gave up 4 bases and J gave up 6 bases, with 10 bases separating them. CDR3 length: 13 residues. Germline loops: CDR1 LNHDA, CDR2 SQIVND (reference sequence).

A few counts support this clone. This sequence joins TRBV18 and TRBJ1-6; TRBD1 might be the D (6 bases). Germline CDR1 is KGHSH and CDR2 is LQKENI. This CDR3 is built from 15 residues. Trimming took off 2 bases at V and 7 bases at J, with 12 bases between the two ends. CDR3 residues: CASSPRQVPNSPLHF. CDR3 nucleotide sequence: TGTGCCAGCTCACCAAGACAGGTACCGAATTCACCCCTCCACTTT.

This clone occurred a few times. V and J are TRBV21-1 and TRBJ2-1; the listed D gene, TRBD2, was not tested against the DNA. TRBV21-1 is marked as a pseudogene. This CDR3 contains 15 residues. In DNA form, the CDR3 reads TGTGCCAGCAGCAAAGCTAGCAGCTCCTACAATGAGCAGTTCTTC. It yields the protein CASSKASSSYNEQFF.

This sequence joins TRBV18 and TRBJ1-5; unclear D gene. With 3 bases removed from V and 2 bases from J, the gap between germline ends came to 14 bases. The CDR3 runs 16 residues. Germline V gene data show CDR1 as KGHSH and CDR2 as LQKENI. DNA of the CDR3: TGTGCCAGCTCACCGGGAGCCCACGGCGGCAATCAGCCCCAGCATTTT. Protein: CASSPGAHGGNQPQHF. Variable domain in full (rest from reference TRBV18 and TRBJ1-5): NAGVMQNPRHLVRRRGQEARLRCSPMKGHSHVYWYRQLPEEGLKFMVYLQKENIIDESGMPKERFSAEFPKEGPSILRIQQVVRGDSAAYFCASSPGAHGGNQPQHFGDGTRLSIL.

The chain uses TRBV2 and TRBJ2-5; D gene uncertain. V was shortened by 2 bases and J by 5 bases, with 9 bases between the two germline ends. The CDR3 extends over 13 amino acids. Germline V gene lookup returns CDR1 SNHLY and CDR2 FYNNEI. The CDR3 region has the DNA TGTGCCAGCAGTGAATATTTGGGTGAGACCCAGTACTTC. It encodes CASSEYLGETQYF.

This clone came up a few times. The chain uses TRBV30 and TRBJ1-1; no definite D call. The germline V gene has CDR1 GTSNPN and CDR2 SVGIG (reference sequence). This CDR3 spans 10 amino acids. The ends were cut back, 7 bases at V and 12 bases at J, with 15 bases in the middle. CDR3 sequence (DNA): TGTGCCTTAAGCCGCCGGGCCCCTTTCTTT. This encodes CALSRRAPFF.

V usage is TRBV6-5 and J usage is TRBJ2-7; TRBD2 aligns across 12 bases. Per the germline V gene, CDR1 is MNHEY and CDR2 is SVGAGI. V lost 4 bases to trimming and J lost 4 bases; unmatched junction nucleotides: 5. The CDR3 covers 15 residues. DNA of the CDR3: TGTGCCAGCAGTTGGGGGACTAGCGGGCAGTACGAGCAGTACTTC. Protein product: CASSWGTSGQYEQYF.

This chain links TRBV2 with TRBJ2-4; D call uncertain. V was shortened by 2 bases and J by 0 bases, with 11 bases between the two germline ends. Germline V gene lookup returns CDR1 SNHLY and CDR2 FYNNEI. The CDR3 is 16 residues long. The CDR3 DNA reads as TGTGCCAGCAGTGAAACCCCCGATCTAGCCAAAAACATTCAGTACTTC. Protein sequence: CASSETPDLAKNIQYF.

This chain links TRBV18 with TRBJ1-5; D is perhaps TRBD1 (5 bases). V lost 0 bases, J lost 12 bases, and 18 bases lay in between. This CDR3 has 15 amino acids. The germline gives CDR1 KGHSH, CDR2 LQKENI. CDR3 sequence reads: CASSPPPPGPNIQHF. The CDR3 DNA sequence: TGTGCCAGCTCACCACCCCCGCCAGGGCCTAATATCCAGCATTTT.